This TCR beta chain emerged from a study of blood T cell repertoires in COVID-19. Study overall: Samples taken during acute and convalescent COVID-19 were collected in the United States, Italy and Spain. Sample material is recorded as cDNA or gDNA derived from T cells, B-cell-depleted T cells, or PBMCs.

Unmatched junction bases numbered 3, after V lost 2 bases and J lost 1 base. This CDR3 is 15 amino acids long. Germline values: CDR1 SGHTA, CDR2 FQGTGA. Study processing details: From reference gene primer amplification, estimates of nucleated cell counts were derived. Produced via immunoSEQ multiplex PCR; TCRdb's table is partial and in-frame only. That table is the source of V, J and clone size, and D and trimming were worked out from the DNA. The sample has 120,000 or so clones, around four fifths seen once. Input material: peripheral blood. This sequence joins TRBV7-3 and TRBJ2-5, with 8 nucleotides matching TRBD2. The TCR sequence derives from a man aged 60-69 years with acute or convalescent COVID-19. The CDR3 nucleotides are TGTGCCAGCAGCTTACTTAGCGGGGCCCAAGAGACCCAGTACTTC. Protein: CASSLLSGAQETQYF.